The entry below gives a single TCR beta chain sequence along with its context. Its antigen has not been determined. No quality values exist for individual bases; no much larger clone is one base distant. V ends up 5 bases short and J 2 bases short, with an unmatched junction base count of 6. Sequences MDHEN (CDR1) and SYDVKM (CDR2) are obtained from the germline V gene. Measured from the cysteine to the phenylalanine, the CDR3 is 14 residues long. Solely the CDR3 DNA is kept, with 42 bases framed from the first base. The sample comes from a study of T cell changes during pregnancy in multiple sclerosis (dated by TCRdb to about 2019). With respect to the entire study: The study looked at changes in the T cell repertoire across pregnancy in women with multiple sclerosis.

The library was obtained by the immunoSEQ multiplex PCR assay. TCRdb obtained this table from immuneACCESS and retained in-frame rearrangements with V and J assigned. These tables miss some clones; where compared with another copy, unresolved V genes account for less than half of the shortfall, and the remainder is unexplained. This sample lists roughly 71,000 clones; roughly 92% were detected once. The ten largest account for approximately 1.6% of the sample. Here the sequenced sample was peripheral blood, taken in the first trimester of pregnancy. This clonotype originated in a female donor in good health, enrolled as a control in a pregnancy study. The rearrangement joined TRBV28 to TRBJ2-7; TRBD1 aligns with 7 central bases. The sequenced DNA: TGTGCCAGCAGTCCCCGGACAGGCACCTACGAGCAGTACTTC. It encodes CASSPRTGTYEQYF.